The 23 T cell receptor beta chains listed next were all sequenced from one sample in a study of regulatory T cells in long-lasting Graves disease (dated by TCRdb to the early 2020s). Per the publication, the time point label means: persistent/refractory GD, antithyroid drugs over 5 years with positive TRAb. For both TCR sequencing and RNA sequencing, RNA was extracted from PBMCs using TRIzol. Library preparation employed multiplex PCR. TCRdb shows the sequencer as Illumina HiSeq 4000. CDR3 regions were amplified by Arm-PCR with iRepertoire HTBI primers to construct TCR beta libraries. The raw public reads went through TCRdb reprocessing: fastp at Q25, MiXCR clone calling, in-frame beta chains kept. Identical CDR3 protein sequences are pooled into one entry, listed with their most common genes and DNA. The sample table shows 420,000 or so distinct CDR3 sequences, and 23% are seen once. Together, the top ten hold 26% of the sample.

Sequenced here: peripheral blood mononuclear cells (PBMCs), sampled when the disease was refractory, from a patient treated with antithyroid drugs. The source is a female donor with Graves disease.

The chain couples TRBV2 to TRBJ1-5; unclear D gene. The CDR3 sequence is 16 residues long. The V end was cut by 6 bases, the J end by 2 bases, with 17 bases between. The germline V gene has CDR1 SNHLY and CDR2 FYNNEI. The CDR3, as DNA: TGTGCCAGCAGCCGCATCACAGAGTTGGGCAATCAGCCCCAGCATTTT. It codes for CASSRITELGNQPQHF.

The chain employs TRBV29-1 and TRBJ1-1; D not certain. Trimming left V 6 bases short and J 1 base short, with 15 bases between. Looked up from germline, CDR1 is SQVTM and CDR2 is ANQGSEA. The CDR3 loop spans 14 amino acids. The CDR3: CSVGRNGGNTEAFF. The CDR3 DNA reads as TGCAGCGTGGGTCGCAATGGAGGGAACACTGAAGCTTTCTTT. Drawing the rest from reference TRBV29-1 and TRBJ1-1, the complete variable domain is SAVISQKPSRDICQRGTSLTIQCQVDSQVTMMFWYRQQPGQSLTLIATANQGSEATYESGFVIDKFPISRPNLTFSTLTVSNMSPEDSSIYLCSVGRNGGNTEAFFGQGTRLTVV.

The chain employs TRBV20-1 and TRBJ2-5; a weak D match, TRBD1 (6 bases). Germline lookup yields CDR1 DFQATT and CDR2 SNEGSKA (reference sequence). CDR3 size: 17 residues. Trimming stripped 6 bases from V and 0 bases from J, with 23 bases between. The chain's CDR3 is CSATPPIMTGNQETQYF. The CDR3 DNA reads as TGCAGTGCCACCCCGCCGATCATGACAGGAAACCAAGAGACCCAGTACTTC.

The V and J genes are TRBV7-2 and TRBJ2-1; D is unclear. CDR1 and CDR2 from the germline V gene are SGHTA and FQGNSA. The length of the CDR3 is 13 residues. V was shortened by 5 bases and J by 9 bases, with 14 bases between the two germline ends. The CDR3 DNA follows: TGTGCCAGCAGCCTGAATGTACGGGCTGAGCAGTTCTTC. As protein: CASSLNVRAEQFF.

This clonotype turned up a few times. This chain links TRBV5-1 with TRBJ1-1; D is uncertain. Germline values: CDR1 SGHRS, CDR2 YFSETQ. CDR3 length: 15 residues. V was pared by 2 bases and J by 4 bases, with 15 bases between. This CDR3 reads CASSLESGRGTEAFF. The CDR3 DNA follows: TGCGCCAGCAGCTTAGAATCGGGCCGGGGCACTGAAGCTTTCTTT. Filled out from reference TRBV5-1 and TRBJ1-1, the complete variable domain reads KAGVTQTPRYLIKTRGQQVTLSCSPISGHRSVSWYQQTPGQGLQFLFEYFSETQRNKGNFPGRFSGRQFSNSRSEMNVSTLELGDSALYLCASSLESGRGTEAFFGQGTRLTVV.

This clonotype was counted only a few times. This chain joins TRBV11-1 and TRBJ2-6; TRBD1 agrees at 11 bases. V trimming: 5 bases; J trimming: 2 bases; junction bases outside the gene matches: 5. The CDR3 has 17 residues. Germline V gene sequence: CDR1 SGHAT, CDR2 FQDESV (reference sequence). CDR3 protein: CASSPRTGGAGANVLTF. In DNA form, the CDR3 reads TGTGCCAGCAGCCCCAGGACAGGGGGCGCTGGGGCCAACGTCCTGACTTTC.

The chain combines TRBV7-9 with TRBJ1-1; TRBD1 agrees at 7 bases. The CDR3 totals 15 residues. Germline V gene lookup returns CDR1 SEHNR and CDR2 FQNEAQ (reference sequence). V lost 5 bases to trimming and J lost 0 bases; unmatched junction nucleotides: 6. The CDR3 is CASSGHRGLNTEAFF. The CDR3 DNA follows: TGTGCCAGCAGCGGCCACAGGGGACTGAACACTGAAGCTTTCTTT.

This chain connects TRBV5-1 to TRBJ2-1, with 7 bases identical to TRBD2. The CDR3 has 13 residues. Unmatched junction bases numbered 4, after V lost 2 bases and J lost 8 bases. Germline V gene lookup returns CDR1 SGHRS and CDR2 YFSETQ. The CDR3 DNA is TGCGCCAGCAGCTTATCGGGAGGATATGAGCAGTTCTTC. Translation gives CASSLSGGYEQFF.

The V gene is TRBV7-2, the J gene TRBJ1-1; 10 nucleotides line up with TRBD1. The V gene end was trimmed by 4 bases and the J gene end by 7 bases; junction bases not matched to a gene: 3. CDR1 is SGHTA, CDR2 FQGNSA, per germline. This CDR3 region has 13 residues. DNA for the CDR3: TGTGCCAGCAGCTGGACAGGGGGGGTTGAAGCTTTCTTT. Translated: CASSWTGGVEAFF.

Many counts were recorded for this clonotype. This chain joins TRBV12-3 or TRBV12-4 and TRBJ2-3, with a weak D call TRBD2 (6 bases). Deletions cut 6 bases from V and 9 bases from J, with 13 bases between. The length of the CDR3 is 12 residues. CDR3 loop: CASSSSGRTQYF. DNA for the CDR3: TGTGCCAGCAGCTCGAGCGGGCGGACGCAGTATTTT.

The chain employs TRBV6-5 and TRBJ2-2; 8 bases map to TRBD1. The CDR3 loop spans 15 amino acids. Germline loops: CDR1 MNHEY, CDR2 SVGAGI. V lost 0 bases and J lost 4; bases outside the gene matches: 1. CDR3 coding DNA: TGTGCCAGCAGTTACTCGGACAGGGCCACCGGGGAGCTGTTTTTT. It yields the protein CASSYSDRATGELFF.

This clonotype was picked up a small number of times. The V call is TRBV10-3, the J call TRBJ1-6; possible D gene TRBD1, 5 bases. Germline CDR1 is ENHRY and CDR2 is SYGVKD. Trimming took 4 bases from V and 5 from J, leaving 6 bases between them. The CDR3 is 13 residues long. The CDR3 DNA follows: TGTGCCATCAGTGCGGGGGATAATTCACCCCTCCACTTT. It translates to CAISAGDNSPLHF.

This clonotype was seen a handful of times. The V call is TRBV9, the J call TRBJ1-4; 10 bases match TRBD1. Germline CDR1 reads SGDLS; CDR2 reads YYNGEE. The CDR3 spans 15 residues. Unmatched junction bases numbered 8, after V lost 4 bases and J lost 8 bases. The CDR3 loop is CASSTSGTGDEKLFF. CDR3 sequence (DNA): TGTGCCAGCAGCACTTCCGGGACAGGGGACGAAAAACTGTTTTTT.

This clonotype was seen many times. The genes are TRBV20-1 and TRBJ1-1; D is possibly TRBD1 (6 bases). Trimming cost V 3 bases and J 7 bases, with 9 bases left between them. This CDR3 comprises 11 residues. Germline V gene data show CDR1 as DFQATT and CDR2 as SNEGSKA (reference sequence). The DNA of the CDR3 is TGCAGTGCTAGTAAGACAGGTGAAGCTTTCTTT. This sequence encodes CSASKTGEAFF.

This clonotype was seen repeatedly, ten times or more. The rearrangement links TRBV7-8 to TRBJ2-2, with a tentative D call TRBD1 (6 bases). Germline assignment: CDR1 SGHVS and CDR2 FQNEAQ. V lost 3 bases, J lost 4 bases, and 9 bases lay in between. CDR3 length: 14 amino acids. The CDR3, as DNA: TGTGCCAGCAGCTTTGAGGGGGTCACCGGGGAGCTGTTTTTT. Protein: CASSFEGVTGELFF.

CDR3 nucleotides: TGTGCCAGCAGTCTGATCTTAGGGGACCTCCACGAGCAGTACTTC. This sequence encodes CASSLILGDLHEQYF. This chain links TRBV12-3 or TRBV12-4 with TRBJ2-7; D possibly uses TRBD1 or TRBD2 (5 bases each). This CDR3 region has 15 residues. Trimming removed 5 bases at V and 5 bases at J, with 19 bases between.

The chain's CDR3 is CASRKAGLAGEISSGANVLTF. For the CDR3, the DNA is TGTGCCAGCAGAAAGGCGGGACTAGCGGGAGAGATAAGCTCTGGGGCCAACGTCCTGACTTTC. The chain links TRBV28 to TRBJ2-6, with 14 bases fitting TRBD2. Germline assignment: CDR1 MDHEN and CDR2 SYDVKM. The CDR3 has 21 amino acids. With V trimmed by 6 bases and J by 0 bases, 13 bases remained unmatched.

This clonotype was seen many times. The rearrangement uses TRBV12-3 or TRBV12-4 and TRBJ2-7, with 10 bases fitting TRBD2. The CDR3 sequence is 14 residues long. Trimming took 6 bases from V and 4 from J; bases not matched to a gene: 6. In nucleotides, the CDR3 is TGTGCCAGCAGAGGACTAGCGGAACCTTACGAGCAGTACTTC. Protein product: CASRGLAEPYEQYF.

This clonotype has just a few counts. The J gene is TRBJ1-1, the V gene TRBV7-9; tentatively, D is TRBD1 (5 bases). The V gene's germline CDR1 is SEHNR and CDR2 FQNEAQ (reference sequence). The CDR3 is made up of 16 amino acids. V was pared by 5 bases and J by 0 bases, with 16 bases between. CDR3 protein: CASSRPGHSMNTEAFF. CDR3 sequence (DNA): TGTGCCAGCAGCCGCCCAGGACATTCGATGAACACTGAAGCTTTCTTT.

This clonotype was observed a handful of times. This rearrangement joins TRBV7-2 to TRBJ1-4, with 10 bases identical to TRBD1. V lost 5 bases, J lost 2 bases, and 5 bases stayed unmatched. The CDR3 is made up of 16 amino acids. Germline V CDR1 and CDR2: SGHTA, FQGNSA. CDR3 loop: CASSPGDRGTNEKLFF. The CDR3 nucleotides read TGTGCCAGCAGCCCAGGGGACAGGGGTACTAATGAAAAACTGTTTTTT.

Ten or more counts support this clonotype. This rearrangement joins TRBV28 to TRBJ2-4; 7 bases align to TRBD2. Losses at the gene ends were 5 bases for V and 7 bases for J; bases not matched to a gene: 11. CDR1 MDHEN and CDR2 SYDVKM come from the germline V gene. The CDR3 runs to 15 residues. CDR3 sequence: CASSLRTSGRNIQYF. In DNA, the CDR3 is TGTGCCAGCAGTCTCCGGACGTCCGGGAGGAACATTCAGTACTTC.

The chain couples TRBV7-9 to TRBJ2-7, with D perhaps given as TRBD1 or TRBD2 (5 bases each). V was trimmed by 7 bases and J by 9 bases, leaving 16 bases between them. Germline V CDR1 and CDR2: SEHNR, FQNEAQ (reference sequence). This CDR3 is built from 12 residues. The CDR3 region is CASTPQGSGQYF. The CDR3 nucleotides read TGTGCCAGCACCCCTCAGGGAAGCGGGCAGTACTTC.

This clonotype was counted many times. The rearrangement links TRBV28 to TRBJ2-7; unclear D gene. V was cut by 4 bases and J by 6 bases, with 13 bases left in between. The CDR3 contains 13 residues. Germline CDR1 is MDHEN and CDR2 is SYDVKM. The CDR3 DNA reads as TGTGCCAGCAGTTCTAGGGTTCCCCCCGAGCAGTACTTC. Translation: CASSSRVPPEQYF.